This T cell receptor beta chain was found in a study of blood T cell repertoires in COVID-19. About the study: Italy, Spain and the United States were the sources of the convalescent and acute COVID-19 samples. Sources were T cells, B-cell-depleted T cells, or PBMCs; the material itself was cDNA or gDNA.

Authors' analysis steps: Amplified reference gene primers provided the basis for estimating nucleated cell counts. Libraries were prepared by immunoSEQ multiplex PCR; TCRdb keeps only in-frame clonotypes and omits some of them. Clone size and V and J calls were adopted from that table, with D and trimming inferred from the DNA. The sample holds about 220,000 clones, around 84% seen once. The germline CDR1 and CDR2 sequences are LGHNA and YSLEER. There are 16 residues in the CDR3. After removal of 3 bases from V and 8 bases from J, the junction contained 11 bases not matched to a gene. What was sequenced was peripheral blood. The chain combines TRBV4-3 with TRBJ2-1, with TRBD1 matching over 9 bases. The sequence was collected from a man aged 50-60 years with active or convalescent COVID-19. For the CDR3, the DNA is TGCGCCAGCAGCCAGGGGACAGGGAGGTCGAGTGATGAGCAGTTCTTC. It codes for CASSQGTGRSSDEQFF.